These 30 T cell receptor beta chains share one sample of origin, sequenced in a study of cytomegalovirus exposure and HLA in healthy donors. PCR used 60 Vbeta primers and 13 Jbeta primers. Some clones are missing from TCRdb's copy, which holds only in-frame ones; the method was immunoSEQ multiplex PCR. Seen here are 110,000 or so clones, 81% observed once, and the top ten hold 1.5% to 2%. The specimen was PBMCs. The receptors shown here come from a man aged 40-50 years in good health and CMV-seronegative.

The chain joins TRBV5-6 to TRBJ2-7; no firm D call. The CDR3 length is 14 residues. With 4 bases removed from V and 1 base from J, the gap between germline ends came to 12 bases. CDR1 is SGHDT, CDR2 YYEEEE, per germline. The CDR3 bases are TGTGCCAGCAGCGAGAGACTGTTATCCTACGAGCAGTACTTC. Its protein product is CASSERLLSYEQYF. Using reference TRBV5-6 and TRBJ2-7 for the parts outside the CDR3, the full variable domain is DAGVTQSPTHLIKTRGQQVTLRCSPKSGHDTVSWYQQALGQGPQFIFQYYEEEERQRGNFPDRFSGHQFPNYSSELNVNALLLGDSALYLCASSERLLSYEQYFGPGTRLTVT.

The V gene is TRBV7-2, the J gene TRBJ2-1; D ambiguous. CDR3 length: 14 amino acids. Per the germline V gene, CDR1 is SGHTA and CDR2 is FQGNSA. Trimming stripped 3 bases from V and 0 bases from J, with 6 bases between. CDR3 region: CASSFAGSYNEQFF. In DNA form, the CDR3 reads TGTGCCAGCAGCTTCGCAGGCTCCTACAATGAGCAGTTCTTC.

This clone was seen a few times. The chain recombines TRBV2 with TRBJ1-1; no firm D call. Germline V gene lookup returns CDR1 SNHLY and CDR2 FYNNEI. Trimming removed 4 bases from V and 1 base from J, with 7 bases in between. The CDR3 sequence is 13 residues long. The CDR3: CASSVRGNTEAFF. The CDR3 DNA sequence: TGTGCCAGCAGTGTGCGGGGGAACACTGAAGCTTTCTTT. Using reference TRBV2 and TRBJ1-1 for the parts outside the CDR3, the full variable domain is EPEVTQTPSHQVTQMGQEVILRCVPISNHLYFYWYRQILGQKVEFLVSFYNNEISEKSEIFDDQFSVERPDGSNFTLKIRSTKLEDSAMYFCASSVRGNTEAFFGQGTRLTVV.

The V gene is TRBV4-3, the J gene TRBJ2-2; tentatively, D is TRBD2 (6 bases). Germline lookup yields CDR1 LGHNA and CDR2 YSLEER. V was clipped by 9 bases and J by 1 base, with 18 bases between them. There are 16 residues in the CDR3. The CDR3 region has the DNA TGCGCCAGACGGGACTGCTCCAAAAGGAACACCGGGGAGCTGTTTTTT. As protein: CARRDCSKRNTGELFF.

CDR3 region: CASSDGGSYNEQFF. CDR3 nucleotides: TGTGCCAGCAGTGACGGGGGCTCCTACAATGAGCAGTTCTTC. The V call is TRBV6-1, the J call TRBJ2-1; D may be TRBD2 (6 bases). The V gene lost 3 bases and the J gene lost 0 bases, with 6 bases spanning the gap. The CDR3 has 14 residues. The germline gives CDR1 MNHNS, CDR2 SASEGT.

This clone occurred a few times. The chain carries TRBV15 and TRBJ2-5; 10 nucleotides agree with TRBD1. Germline V CDR1 and CDR2: LNHNV, YYDKDF (reference sequence). The CDR3 is 15 amino acids. V lost 3 bases, J lost 11 bases, and 12 bases stayed unmatched. This CDR3 reads CATSSSGTGAREQYF. The CDR3, as DNA: TGTGCCACCAGCAGCTCCGGGACAGGGGCGCGGGAGCAGTACTTC.

The genes are TRBV28 and TRBJ1-2; D unresolved. Germline loops: CDR1 MDHEN, CDR2 SYDVKM. The V and J ends lost 8 bases and 8 bases respectively, with 15 bases between them. The CDR3 consists of 12 residues. The CDR3 region is CASSAELRGYTF. CDR3 DNA: TGTGCCAGCTCCGCGGAGTTGAGAGGCTACACCTTC.

The V and J genes are TRBV30 and TRBJ2-3; D might be TRBD2 (6 bases). V gave up 0 bases and J gave up 3 bases, with 16 bases separating them. The CDR3 has 16 amino acids. CDR1 is GTSNPN and CDR2 is SVGIG in the germline V gene (reference sequence). CDR3 loop: CAWSVLRSGLTDTQYF. The CDR3 DNA follows: TGTGCCTGGAGTGTACTTCGTAGCGGACTAACAGATACGCAGTATTTT.

The CDR3 spells CAIRLEQGRGADTQYF. The DNA for the CDR3 is TGTGCCATCAGGCTAGAACAGGGTAGAGGTGCAGATACGCAGTATTTT. The V call is TRBV10-3, the J call TRBJ2-3, with D perhaps matching TRBD1 (6 bases). Germline lookup yields CDR1 ENHRY and CDR2 SYGVKD. This CDR3 has 16 residues. V lost 6 bases to trimming and J lost 4 bases, with 20 bases between them.

This clone was counted only a few times. This chain joins TRBV19 and TRBJ2-7; 7 bases fit TRBD1. In germline, CDR1 is LNHDA, CDR2 SQIVND (reference sequence). V lost 8 bases to trimming and J lost 4 bases; unmatched junction nucleotides: 11. The CDR3 runs to 14 residues. CDR3 coding DNA: TGTGCCAGTTCCCAGACAGGGTTTTCGTACGAGCAGTACTTC. Residues: CASSQTGFSYEQYF.

This clone was counted between two and nine times. The chain uses TRBV7-2 and TRBJ1-1, with D unclear. The CDR3 runs to 12 residues. V was pared by 1 base and J by 6 bases, with 6 bases between. Germline CDR1 and CDR2: SGHTA and FQGNSA. The CDR3 protein is CASSLGGPEAFF. The CDR3, as DNA: TGTGCCAGCAGCTTAGGAGGCCCTGAAGCTTTCTTT.

This chain connects TRBV21-1 to TRBJ2-1; the table's D gene call, TRBD1, was not cross checked with the DNA. TRBV21-1 is noted as a pseudogene. The CDR3 contains 13 residues. The CDR3 DNA reads TGTGCCAGCACCAAGGGACAGTACAATGAGCAGTTCTTC. The encoded protein is CASTKGQYNEQFF.

The chain recombines TRBV5-6 with TRBJ2-5; 10 positions agree with TRBD1. CDR3 length equals 15 residues. The V gene end was trimmed by 5 bases and the J gene end by 5 bases; junction bases not matched to a gene: 9. Germline CDR1 is SGHDT and CDR2 is YYEEEE. For the CDR3, the DNA is TGTGCCAGCAGTCCGGGACAGGGGTTGGGGGAGACCCAGTACTTC. Translated, it gives CASSPGQGLGETQYF.

This clone was recorded only once. This chain connects TRBV7-2 to TRBJ2-7, with TRBD2 identical over 10 bases. V gave up 0 bases and J gave up 3 bases; unmatched junction bases: 5. This CDR3 has 16 amino acids. The V gene's germline CDR1 is SGHTA and CDR2 FQGNSA. CDR3 in DNA: TGTGCCAGCAGCTTAGCGGCGTCTAGCGGGGGCTACGAGCAGTACTTC. Its translation is CASSLAASSGGYEQYF.

V is TRBV4-1 and J is TRBJ1-1, with unresolved D. Germline CDR1 MGHRA, CDR2 YSYEKL. Trimming left V 1 base short and J 3 bases short, with 12 bases between. This CDR3 comprises 15 residues. CDR3 in amino acids: CASSQVTGRDTEAFF. For the CDR3, the DNA is TGCGCCAGCAGCCAAGTAACCGGGAGGGACACTGAAGCTTTCTTT.

CDR3 residues: CAIRTGTGVREETQYF. In DNA form, the CDR3 reads TGTGCCATCAGGACCGGGACAGGGGTTCGGGAAGAGACCCAGTACTTC. This sequence joins TRBV10-3 and TRBJ2-5, with TRBD1 matching over 10 bases. This CDR3 region has 16 residues. After removal of 6 bases from V and 3 bases from J, the junction contained 10 bases not matched to a gene. Per the germline V gene, CDR1 is ENHRY and CDR2 is SYGVKD.

The chain employs TRBV5-1 and TRBJ2-6, with D possibly being TRBD2 (5 bases). CDR3 size: 15 residues. Germline V lookup: CDR1 SGHRS, CDR2 YFSETQ. The V gene lost 7 bases and the J gene lost 0 bases, with 11 bases spanning the gap. CDR3 sequence: CASASGGSGANVLTF. The CDR3 DNA reads TGCGCCAGCGCCTCCGGAGGCTCTGGGGCCAACGTCCTGACTTTC.

This sequence joins TRBV27 and TRBJ1-3, with a tentative D call TRBD1 (6 bases). V gave up 4 bases and J gave up 2 bases, with 6 bases separating them. Germline-derived CDR1 and CDR2 are MNHEY and SMNVEV (reference sequence). This CDR3 is 13 amino acids long. The CDR3 here is CASSYRAGNTIYF. CDR3 nucleotide sequence: TGTGCCAGCAGTTACAGGGCTGGAAACACCATATATTTT.

V usage is TRBV7-6 and J usage is TRBJ2-1; 9 positions match TRBD2. V was pared by 4 bases and J by 6 bases, with 7 bases of the junction left unmatched. CDR1 is SGHVS and CDR2 is FNYEAQ in the germline V gene. This CDR3 contains 15 residues. CDR3 in DNA: TGTGCCAGCAGCTATTTAGCGGGAGTGAGCAATGAGCAGTTCTTC. This translates into CASSYLAGVSNEQFF.

About this clone itself: It is likely a read error, because the conserved phenylalanine at the end of the CDR3 is missing. The limits of the CDR3 on the DNA are not certain, so only TCRdb's listed CDR3 is given. The chain carries TRBV28 and TRBJ1-1; the listed D gene, TRBD1, was not tested against the DNA. The CDR3 region is 14 residues in length, termini included. In germline, CDR1 is MDHEN, CDR2 SYDVKM. The CDR3 sequence is CASSFGQGAPRGFL.

The V call is TRBV19, the J call TRBJ2-7; 7 bases map to TRBD2. The CDR3 is 13 amino acids. With 9 bases clipped from V and 0 bases from J, the junction kept 5 bases outside the gene matches. The germline CDR1 and CDR2 sequences are LNHDA and SQIVND (reference sequence). The CDR3 DNA is TGTGCCAGCAGGGAGGGGAGCTCCTACGAGCAGTACTTC. It translates to CASREGSSYEQYF.

This clone was observed a handful of times. This chain joins TRBV30 and TRBJ1-4, with D unresolved. The CDR3 extends over 14 amino acids. Germline-derived CDR1 and CDR2 are GTSNPN and SVGIG (reference sequence). V lost 0 bases, J lost 3 bases, and 8 bases lay in between. CDR3 protein: CAWSVGRSNEKLFF. CDR3 bases: TGTGCCTGGAGTGTCGGGAGATCTAATGAAAAACTGTTTTTT.

The chain employs TRBV30 and TRBJ1-5, with D maybe TRBD1 (6 bases). The germline V gene encodes CDR1 GTSNPN and CDR2 SVGIG (reference sequence). Trimming removed 1 base from V and 7 bases from J, with 20 bases in between. The CDR3 length is 16 residues. As DNA, the CDR3 is TGTGCCTGGAGTGCCCCGGGAAACCACAGGGTCCAGCCCCAGCATTTT. Protein: CAWSAPGNHRVQPQHF. Looking up the rest from reference TRBV30 and TRBJ1-5 gives the full variable domain: SQTIHQWPATLVQPVGSPLSLECTVEGTSNPNLYWYRQAAGRGLQLLFYSVGIGQISSEVPQNLSASRPQDRQFILSSKKLLLSDSGFYLCAWSAPGNHRVQPQHFGDGTRLSIL.

The chain couples TRBV5-1 to TRBJ1-5; TRBD1 agrees at 7 bases. The V gene end was trimmed by 4 bases and the J gene end by 2 bases; junction bases not matched to a gene: 3. Germline assignment: CDR1 SGHRS and CDR2 YFSETQ. This CDR3 contains 14 residues. The CDR3 sequence is CASSTGQGNQPQHF. In DNA, the CDR3 is TGCGCCAGCAGCACAGGACAGGGCAATCAGCCCCAGCATTTT.

This CDR3 is CASSNAGTANYGYTF. The CDR3 DNA reads TGTGCCAGCAGTAATGCAGGGACAGCTAACTATGGCTACACCTTC. The rearrangement links TRBV28 to TRBJ1-2; TRBD1 agrees at 7 bases. The CDR3 sequence is 15 residues long. Looked up from germline, CDR1 is MDHEN and CDR2 is SYDVKM. With 5 bases clipped from V and 0 bases from J, the junction kept 6 bases outside the gene matches.

CDR3 nucleotide sequence: TGCAGCGTTGAAGACCCACCAGGGAGCTCCCAGGGCGGGAGTCTGTTTTTT. It yields the protein CSVEDPPGSSQGGSLFF. This chain connects TRBV29-1 to TRBJ1-4; a possible D gene is TRBD1 (5 bases). With 0 bases removed from V and 14 bases from J, the gap between germline ends came to 28 bases. CDR3 length equals 17 residues. CDR1 SQVTM and CDR2 ANQGSEA come from the germline V gene.

The gene calls are TRBV30 and TRBJ1-6; no reliable D call. Trimming stripped 3 bases from V and 7 bases from J, with 7 bases between. This CDR3 comprises 12 residues. CDR1 GTSNPN and CDR2 SVGIG come from the germline V gene (reference sequence). In DNA form, the CDR3 reads TGTGCCTGGAGCGGGAACAATTCACCCCTCCACTTT. As protein: CAWSGNNSPLHF.

V gene TRBV14 combines with J gene TRBJ1-2; D may be TRBD1 (5 bases). The CDR3 is 14 residues long. CDR1 and CDR2 from the germline V gene are SGHDN and FVKESK. The V end lost 4 bases, the J end lost 4 bases, and 13 bases lay between the germline ends. The CDR3 reads CASSLDLDSYGYTF. Written as DNA, the CDR3 is TGTGCCAGCAGCCTTGACCTTGACAGCTATGGCTACACCTTC.

CDR3 coding DNA: TGTGCCAGCACTCTACAGGGTGCCTCCTACAATGAGCAGTTCTTC. It is translated as CASTLQGASYNEQFF. This rearrangement joins TRBV27 to TRBJ2-1; D possibly corresponds to TRBD1 (6 bases). The CDR3 extends over 15 amino acids. Germline V gives CDR1 MNHEY, CDR2 SMNVEV (reference sequence). Between the trimmed V and J ends, which lost 7 bases and 0 bases, there was a span of 13 bases.

This clone has more than one count but fewer than ten. This chain joins TRBV7-2 and TRBJ2-7; tentative D call: TRBD1 (6 bases). CDR3 length: 14 residues. Deletions cut 2 bases from V and 5 bases from J, with 13 bases between. Germline V gene lookup returns CDR1 SGHTA and CDR2 FQGNSA. Written as DNA, the CDR3 is TGTGCCAGCAGCTTAATGGGGGCTGTGGACGAGCAGTACTTC. Translation: CASSLMGAVDEQYF.